This T cell receptor beta chain stems from a study of shared clonotypes between healthy human individuals. Points from the study as a whole: Rarefaction indicated that sorted-subset sequencing remained incomplete although depth was large.

Germline V gene sequence: CDR1 WSHSY, CDR2 SAAADI. The CDR3 runs to 15 residues. V lost 6 bases, J lost 5 bases, and 8 bases stayed unmatched. This clone appeared once. Its target is unknown. Profiling relied on immunoSEQ multiplex PCR, and the TCRdb table lists in-frame clones only, not all of them. The table has roughly 1,000,000 clones, 70% to 80% seen once. Healthy and HIV-negative, the adult donors had no recent acute infections or vaccinations. This sequence joins TRBV10-2 and TRBJ2-1; 9 positions agree with TRBD1. The TCR was taken from a young man in good health. Some clones in this sample may be carry-over from other donors' samples. Sequencing input: memory CD4+ T cells from PBMCs. The subset here: CD45RA-negative fraction. The CDR3 region has the DNA TGCGCCAGCAGCGCAGACAGGGGGGTACACAATGAGCAGTTCTTC. Encoded protein: CASSADRGVHNEQFF.